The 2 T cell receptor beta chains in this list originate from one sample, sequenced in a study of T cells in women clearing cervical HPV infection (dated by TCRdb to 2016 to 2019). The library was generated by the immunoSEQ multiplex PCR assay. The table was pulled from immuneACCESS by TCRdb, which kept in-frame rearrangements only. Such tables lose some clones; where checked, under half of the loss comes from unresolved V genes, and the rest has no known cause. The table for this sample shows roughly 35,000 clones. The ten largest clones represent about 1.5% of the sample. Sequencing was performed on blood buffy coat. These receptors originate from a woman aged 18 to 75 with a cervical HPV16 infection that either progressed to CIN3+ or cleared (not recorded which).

The CDR3 loop is CASSLDYQETQYF. Partial CDR3 DNA: TGTGCCAGCAGCTTAGACTATCAAGAGACC. V is TRBV11-1 and J is TRBJ2-5; D is undetermined. The read comes to an end 3 residues before the CDR3 does, leaving the germline J gene to fill in the end. The CDR3 length is 13 residues. V gave up 1 base and J gave up 2 bases, with 5 bases separating them. Germline CDR1 SGHAT, CDR2 FQDESV (reference sequence).

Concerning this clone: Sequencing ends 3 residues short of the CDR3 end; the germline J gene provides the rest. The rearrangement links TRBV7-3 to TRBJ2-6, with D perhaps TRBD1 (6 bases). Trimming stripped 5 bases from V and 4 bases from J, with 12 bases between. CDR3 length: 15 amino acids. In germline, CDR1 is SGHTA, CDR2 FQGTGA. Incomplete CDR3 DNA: TGTGCCAGCAGCCAGAGGGGGTCGGGGGCCAACGTC. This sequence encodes CASSQRGSGANV. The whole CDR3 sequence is CASSQRGSGANVLTF.